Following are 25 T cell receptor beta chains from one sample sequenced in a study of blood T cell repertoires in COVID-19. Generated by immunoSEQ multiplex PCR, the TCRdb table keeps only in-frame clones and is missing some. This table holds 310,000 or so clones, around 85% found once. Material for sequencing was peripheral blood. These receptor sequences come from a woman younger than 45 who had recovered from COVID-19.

CDR3 coding DNA: TGTGCCAGCAGTTCTCTAGTAGGTGAGCAGTTCTTC. Translated: CASSSLVGEQFF. This chain uses TRBV28 with TRBJ2-1; D gene uncertain. This CDR3 spans 12 amino acids. Germline CDR1 and CDR2: MDHEN and SYDVKM. The V end was cut by 4 bases, the J end by 9 bases, with 10 bases between.

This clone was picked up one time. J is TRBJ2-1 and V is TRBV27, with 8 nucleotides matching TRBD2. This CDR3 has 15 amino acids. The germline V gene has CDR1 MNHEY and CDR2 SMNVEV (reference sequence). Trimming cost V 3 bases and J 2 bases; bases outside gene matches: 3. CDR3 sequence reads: CASSFRGGAYNEQFF. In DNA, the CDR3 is TGTGCCAGCAGTTTCCGGGGGGGAGCCTACAATGAGCAGTTCTTC.

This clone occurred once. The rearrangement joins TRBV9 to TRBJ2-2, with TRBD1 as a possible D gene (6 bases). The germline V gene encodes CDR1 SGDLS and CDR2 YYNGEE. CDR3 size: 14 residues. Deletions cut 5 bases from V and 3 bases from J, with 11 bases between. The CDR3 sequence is CASRLGGHTGELFF. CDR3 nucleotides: TGTGCCAGCAGGCTAGGGGGTCACACCGGGGAGCTGTTTTTT.

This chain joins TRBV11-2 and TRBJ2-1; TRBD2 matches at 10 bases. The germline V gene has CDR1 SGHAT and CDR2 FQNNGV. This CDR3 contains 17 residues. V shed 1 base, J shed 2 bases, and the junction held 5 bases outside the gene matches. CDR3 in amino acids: CASSLVASGRPYNEQFF. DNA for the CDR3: TGTGCCAGCAGCTTAGTCGCTAGCGGGAGACCCTACAATGAGCAGTTCTTC. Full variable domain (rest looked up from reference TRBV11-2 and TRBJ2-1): EAGVAQSPRYKIIEKRQSVAFWCNPISGHATLYWYQQILGQGPKLLIQFQNNGVVDDSQLPKDRFSAERLKGVDSTLKIQPAKLEDSAVYLCASSLVASGRPYNEQFFGPGTRLTVL.

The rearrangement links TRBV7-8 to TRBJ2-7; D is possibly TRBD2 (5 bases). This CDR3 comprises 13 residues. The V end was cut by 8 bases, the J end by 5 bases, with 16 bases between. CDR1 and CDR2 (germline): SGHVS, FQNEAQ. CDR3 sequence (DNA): TGTGCCAGCGAGGGCCCCACGGTCCACGAGCAGTACTTC. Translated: CASEGPTVHEQYF.

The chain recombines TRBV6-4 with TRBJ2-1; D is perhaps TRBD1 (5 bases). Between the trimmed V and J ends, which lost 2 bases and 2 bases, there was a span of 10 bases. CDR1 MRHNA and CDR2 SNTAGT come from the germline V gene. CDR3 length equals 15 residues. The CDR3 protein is CASSDDPGPYNEQFF. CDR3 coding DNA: TGTGCCAGCAGTGACGATCCAGGGCCCTACAATGAGCAGTTCTTC.

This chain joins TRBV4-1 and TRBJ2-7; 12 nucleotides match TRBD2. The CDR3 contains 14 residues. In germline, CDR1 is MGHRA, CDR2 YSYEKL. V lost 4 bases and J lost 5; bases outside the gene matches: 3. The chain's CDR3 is CASSRLAGVHEQYF. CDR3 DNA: TGCGCCAGCAGCCGACTAGCGGGGGTCCACGAGCAGTACTTC.

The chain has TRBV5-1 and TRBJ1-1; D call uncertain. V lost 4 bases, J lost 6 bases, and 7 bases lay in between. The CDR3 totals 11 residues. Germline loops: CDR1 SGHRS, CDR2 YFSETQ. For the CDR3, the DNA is TGCGCCAGCAGCGGCGGATCTGAAGCTTTCTTT. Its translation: CASSGGSEAFF.

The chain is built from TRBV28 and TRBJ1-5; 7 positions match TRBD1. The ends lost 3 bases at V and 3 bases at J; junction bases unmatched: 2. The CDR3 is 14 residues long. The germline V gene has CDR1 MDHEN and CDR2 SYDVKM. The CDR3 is CASSLGQNNQPQHF. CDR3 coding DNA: TGTGCCAGCAGTTTGGGACAGAACAATCAGCCCCAGCATTTT.

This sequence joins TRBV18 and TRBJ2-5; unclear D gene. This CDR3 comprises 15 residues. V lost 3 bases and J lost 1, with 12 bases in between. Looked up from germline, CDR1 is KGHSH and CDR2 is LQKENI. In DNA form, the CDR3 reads TGTGCCAGCTCACCCCCGATACTACCCCAAGAGACCCAGTACTTC. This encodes CASSPPILPQETQYF.

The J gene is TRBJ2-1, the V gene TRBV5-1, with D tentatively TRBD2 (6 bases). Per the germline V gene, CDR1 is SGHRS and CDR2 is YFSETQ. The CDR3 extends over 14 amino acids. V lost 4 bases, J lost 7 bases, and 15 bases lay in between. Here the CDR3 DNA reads TGCGCCAGCAGCCCCCCCTACGGGAGAAATGAGCAGTTCTTC. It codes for CASSPPYGRNEQFF. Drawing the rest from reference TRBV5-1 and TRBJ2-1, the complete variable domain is KAGVTQTPRYLIKTRGQQVTLSCSPISGHRSVSWYQQTPGQGLQFLFEYFSETQRNKGNFPGRFSGRQFSNSRSEMNVSTLELGDSALYLCASSPPYGRNEQFFGPGTRLTVL.

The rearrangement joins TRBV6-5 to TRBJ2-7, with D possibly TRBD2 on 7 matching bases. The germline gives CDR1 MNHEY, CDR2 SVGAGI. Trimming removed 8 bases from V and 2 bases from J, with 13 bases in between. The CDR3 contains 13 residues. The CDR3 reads CASRGGDTYEQYF. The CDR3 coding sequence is TGTGCCAGCCGCGGGGGCGATACCTACGAGCAGTACTTC.

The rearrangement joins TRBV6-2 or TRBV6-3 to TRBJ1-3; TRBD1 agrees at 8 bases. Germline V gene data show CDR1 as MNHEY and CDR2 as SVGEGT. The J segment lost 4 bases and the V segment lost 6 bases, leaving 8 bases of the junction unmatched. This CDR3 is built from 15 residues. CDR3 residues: CASSLWGTGGNTIYF. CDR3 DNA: TGTGCCAGCAGCCTCTGGGGGACAGGCGGAAACACCATATATTTT.

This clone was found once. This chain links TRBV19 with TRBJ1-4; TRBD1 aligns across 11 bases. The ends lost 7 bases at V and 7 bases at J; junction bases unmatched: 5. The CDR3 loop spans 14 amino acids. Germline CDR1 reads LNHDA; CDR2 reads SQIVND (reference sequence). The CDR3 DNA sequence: TGTGCCAGTACCGGGACAGGGGGTGGTGAAAAACTGTTTTTT. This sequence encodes CASTGTGGGEKLFF.

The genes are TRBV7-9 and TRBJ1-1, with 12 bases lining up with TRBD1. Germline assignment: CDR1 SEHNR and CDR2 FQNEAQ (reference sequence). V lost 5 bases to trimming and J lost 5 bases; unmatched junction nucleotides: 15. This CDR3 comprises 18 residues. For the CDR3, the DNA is TGTGCCAGCAGCCTACAAAGGGACAGGGGGCCGGTAAGGACTGAAGCTTTCTTT. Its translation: CASSLQRDRGPVRTEAFF.

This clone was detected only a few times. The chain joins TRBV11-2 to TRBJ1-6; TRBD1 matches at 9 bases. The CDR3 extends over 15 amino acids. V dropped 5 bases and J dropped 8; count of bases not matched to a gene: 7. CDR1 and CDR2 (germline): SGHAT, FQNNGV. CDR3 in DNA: TGTGCCAGCAGCGCCCTACAGGGGGCAGATTCACCCCTCCACTTT. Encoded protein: CASSALQGADSPLHF.

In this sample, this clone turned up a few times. The CDR3 loop reads CASSADRRVGGMNTEAFF. CDR3 bases: TGTGCCAGCAGTGCTGACCGCAGGGTAGGGGGCATGAACACTGAAGCTTTCTTT. The chain carries TRBV6-1 and TRBJ1-1; TRBD1 matches at 7 bases. Germline values: CDR1 MNHNS, CDR2 SASEGT. V lost 4 bases, J lost 0 bases, and 14 bases stayed unmatched. The length of the CDR3 is 18 residues.

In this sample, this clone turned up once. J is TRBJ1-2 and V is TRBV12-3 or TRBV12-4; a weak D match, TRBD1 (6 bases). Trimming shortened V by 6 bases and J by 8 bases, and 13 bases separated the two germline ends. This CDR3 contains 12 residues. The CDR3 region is CASSLQGWGYTF. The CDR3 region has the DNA TGTGCCAGCAGCCTACAGGGCTGGGGCTACACCTTC.

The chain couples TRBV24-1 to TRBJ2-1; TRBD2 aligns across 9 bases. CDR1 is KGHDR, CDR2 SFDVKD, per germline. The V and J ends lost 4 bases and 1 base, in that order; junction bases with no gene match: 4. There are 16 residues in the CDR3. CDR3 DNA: TGTGCCACCAGTGACTATAGCGGGAGTTCCTACAATGAGCAGTTCTTC. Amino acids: CATSDYSGSSYNEQFF.

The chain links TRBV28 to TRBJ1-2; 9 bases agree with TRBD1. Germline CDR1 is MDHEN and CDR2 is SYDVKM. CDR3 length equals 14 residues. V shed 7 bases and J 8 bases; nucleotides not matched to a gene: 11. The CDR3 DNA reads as TGTGCCAGCACCGGGGACAGGGAAATCGGGGGCTACACCTTC. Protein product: CASTGDREIGGYTF.

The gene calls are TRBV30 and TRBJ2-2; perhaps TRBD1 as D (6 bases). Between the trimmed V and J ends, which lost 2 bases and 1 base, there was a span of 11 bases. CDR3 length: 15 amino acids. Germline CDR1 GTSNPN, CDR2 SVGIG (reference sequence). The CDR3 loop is CAWSRGRGNTGELFF. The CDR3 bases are TGTGCCTGGAGTCGCGGCAGGGGGAACACCGGGGAGCTGTTTTTT.

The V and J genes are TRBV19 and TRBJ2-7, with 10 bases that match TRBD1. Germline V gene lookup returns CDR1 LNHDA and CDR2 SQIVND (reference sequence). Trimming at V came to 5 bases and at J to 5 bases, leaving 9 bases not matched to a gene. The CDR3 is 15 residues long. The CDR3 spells CASSLGQGELHEQYF. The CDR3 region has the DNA TGTGCCAGTAGTCTCGGACAGGGGGAACTCCACGAGCAGTACTTC.

As DNA, the CDR3 is TGTGCCAGCATTCTGGGGGGACTAGCCTACGAGCAGTACTTC. It translates to CASILGGLAYEQYF. The V gene is TRBV28, the J gene TRBJ2-7, with TRBD2 identical over 8 bases. After removal of 7 bases from V and 2 bases from J, the junction contained 7 bases not matched to a gene. This CDR3 is 14 amino acids long. The germline V gene has CDR1 MDHEN and CDR2 SYDVKM.

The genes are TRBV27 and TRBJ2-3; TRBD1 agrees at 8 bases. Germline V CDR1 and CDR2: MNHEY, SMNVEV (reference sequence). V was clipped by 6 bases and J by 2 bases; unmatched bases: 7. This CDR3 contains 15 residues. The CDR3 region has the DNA TGTGCCAGCAGAGATGCAGGGGGCTACACAGATACGCAGTATTTT. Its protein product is CASRDAGGYTDTQYF.

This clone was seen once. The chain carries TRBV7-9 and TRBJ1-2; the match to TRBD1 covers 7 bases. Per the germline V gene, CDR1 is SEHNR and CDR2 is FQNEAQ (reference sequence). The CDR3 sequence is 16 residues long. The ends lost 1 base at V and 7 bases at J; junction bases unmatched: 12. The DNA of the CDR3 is TGTGCCAGCAGCTTAGATGTAGCACAGGGGCTTGCTGGCTACACCTTC. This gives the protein CASSLDVAQGLAGYTF.